This T cell receptor (beta chain) was retrieved from a study of T cells in Graves' hyperthyroidism and ophthalmopathy. Whole-study context: Sampling of peripheral blood happened at initial diagnosis, prior to any treatment.

This clonotype was counted between two and nine times. Its antigen is not known. This CDR3 has 17 amino acids. In germline, CDR1 is SGHNT, CDR2 YYREEE (reference sequence). The V end lost 0 bases, the J end lost 0 bases, and 13 bases lay between the germline ends. Notes on the study in general: A median around 5.9 months before onset, the model predicted ophthalmopathy. A model of 13 V-J pairs discriminated ophthalmopathy from stable hyperthyroidism.

The investigators amplified TCR beta CDR3 regions from RNA transcripts. TCR CDR3 regions were first amplified by RT-PCR with HTBI primers. TCRdb used MiXCR to reprocess the multiplex PCR reads, holding one entry per CDR3 protein. The sample shows 490,000 or so distinct CDR3 sequences, about 16% of them seen only once. Sequences were obtained from blood. The clonotype originates from a woman under 40 with Graves' ophthalmopathy. The chain recombines TRBV5-4 with TRBJ1-3; D gene uncertain. CDR3 amino acids: CASSLADRDYSGNTIYF. In DNA, the CDR3 is TGTGCCAGCAGCTTGGCCGACCGAGACTACTCTGGAAACACCATATATTTT.